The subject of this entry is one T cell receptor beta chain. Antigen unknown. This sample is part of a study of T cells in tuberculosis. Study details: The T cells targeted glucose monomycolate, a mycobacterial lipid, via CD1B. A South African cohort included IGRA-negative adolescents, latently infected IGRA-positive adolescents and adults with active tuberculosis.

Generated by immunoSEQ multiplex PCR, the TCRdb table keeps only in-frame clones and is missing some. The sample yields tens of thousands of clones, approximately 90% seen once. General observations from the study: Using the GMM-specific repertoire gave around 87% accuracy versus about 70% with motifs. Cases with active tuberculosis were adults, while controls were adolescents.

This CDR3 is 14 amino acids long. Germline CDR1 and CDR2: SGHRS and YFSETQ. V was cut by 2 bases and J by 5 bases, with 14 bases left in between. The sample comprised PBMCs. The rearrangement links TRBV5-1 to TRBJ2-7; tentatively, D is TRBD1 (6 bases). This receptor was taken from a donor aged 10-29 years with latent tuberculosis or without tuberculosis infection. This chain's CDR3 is CASSFYRESDEQYF. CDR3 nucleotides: TGCGCCAGCAGCTTTTACAGGGAGTCCGACGAGCAGTACTTC. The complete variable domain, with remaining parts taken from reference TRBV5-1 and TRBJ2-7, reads KAGVTQTPRYLIKTRGQQVTLSCSPISGHRSVSWYQQTPGQGLQFLFEYFSETQRNKGNFPGRFSGRQFSNSRSEMNVSTLELGDSALYLCASSFYRESDEQYFGPGTRLTVT.